This TCR beta chain was identified during a study of blood T cells in healthy people across ages (dated by TCRdb to between 2014 and 2017). In the study overall: In model experiments, template switching captured roughly one uniquely barcoded TCR beta cDNA molecule for every two T cells. To track age-related changes in TCR beta repertoire diversity, the study relied on deep sequencing normalized with unique cDNA molecular identifiers. The donors were split into four age groups: young (average 16 years), middle-aged (roughly 39), aged (roughly 68) and long-lived (under 85). For two donors (one aged 18 to 30 and one aged 80 or older), the study analyzed two additional independent replicas of 1 million unique cDNA reads from the same blood draw. Findings and caveats that apply to the study as a whole: The percentage of naive T cells measured by flow cytometry correlated strongly with observed TCR beta diversity. The CMV infection status of donors was not known, potentially confounding age-related changes in expanded clonotypes. As age increased, observed TCR beta diversity per million T cells dropped in a roughly linear way, and a significant reduction was already evident by age roughly 40. Compared with the aged group, the long-lived group had more naive CD4+ T cells, fewer expanded clones and increased TCR diversity, a pattern suggesting age selection. Total diversity estimates from one million sequenced T cells were considered lower bounds and underestimates. Since profiling was done on bulk unsorted PBMCs, naive and antigen-experienced compartments could not be conclusively compared.

Worth noting for this clonotype: The antigen this receptor binds is unknown. It has no much larger one-base neighbor in the sample; base qualities were not kept.

V sheds 4 bases and J sheds 0 bases, leaving 21 bases between their ends. From the germline V gene, CDR1 is MDHEN and CDR2 is SYDVKM. The CDR3 starts with the cysteine, ends with the phenylalanine, and has 19 residues. Here the CDR3 DNA is all that survives: 57 bases in frame from base 1. The roughly 39 donors, aged roughly 6 to 95 years, were systemically healthy Caucasian individuals from Russia. About 10 milliliters of peripheral blood were drawn from each donor into EDTA-treated Vacutainer tubes. Ficoll-Paque density-gradient centrifugation was used to isolate PBMCs, with at least 6.5 million per sample. Total RNA was extracted from PBMCs with Trizol reagent, with at least 6 micrograms obtained per sample. For every donor, flow cytometry on a PBMC aliquot measured the percentage of naive CD45RAhigh/CD27high T cells. Preparation of the library involved 5' RACE. The data were produced on an Illumina HiSeq 2500. A second roughly 7 to 11 cycle PCR used a sample-barcoded 5' primer and a J-beta primer mix. Each TCR beta cDNA molecule received a unique molecular identifier from a template-switch 5' adaptor carrying 12 random nucleotides. Each sample yielded at least 3 million CDR3-containing paired-end reads. The Mint cDNA synthesis kit, primed by a TRBC-specific oligonucleotide, was used to synthesize first-strand cDNA from all RNA. All cDNA was treated with uracil-DNA glycosylase and then went through a first 18-cycle PCR with the universal primers M1SS and BC2_uni_R. The paper's processing steps were these. Each sample was normalized by randomly selecting 1 million high-quality reads, each carrying a distinct molecular identifier. Reads with shared molecular identifiers were discarded instead of being binned into consensus sequences. MiTCR, run with a Q25 quality threshold and the strictest error-elimination algorithm, handled CDR3 identification, clonotype clustering and error correction. Lower-bound total TCR beta diversity was estimated with a nonparametric unseen species model using Euler transformation. TCRdb reran the public reads through fastp at Q25 and MiXCR, keeping productive beta chains. Rows are unified per CDR3 protein, each entry keeping the most common DNA and genes. These V and J calls originate from TCRdb's pipeline instead of the authors' own analysis. For this sample the table gives approximately 780,000 distinct CDR3 sequences, of which 20% to 30% were detected only once. Roughly 3.1% of the sample is held by the ten biggest clonotypes.

This same sample was also taken into another study, of T cells of mothers and their children. As described in the second report: The donors were nine systemically healthy Caucasian individuals, made up of three mothers and their six children. cDNA synthesis consumed the entire amount of extracted RNA, loaded at about 1.5 ug RNA in each 15 ul reaction. In the second PCR, the M1S primer introduced both the sample barcodes and 2-4 random nucleotides. Over 10 million TCR beta CDR3 reads came from each mother, compared with some 3.1 million reads from each child. Thymic selection similarly shapes TCR recombination output in related and unrelated pairs, with minor effect from inherited differences. Normalized repertoire overlap in related mother-child pairs was always slightly higher than in unrelated mother-child pairs, but the difference was never significant. With a sensitivity of approximately 100 clones per million clonotypes, no persistent microchimeric T cell clones were detected. In the study, deep NGS was used to compare the TCR beta repertoires of mothers and children, and features distinguishing related mother-child pairs from unrelated individuals were sought. The mean age was 40 +/- 4 years for the mothers and roughly 10 +/- 4 years for the children. After adapter ligation with NEBNext reagents, the libraries were sequenced on Illumina HiSeq 2000 with 100+100 nt paired-end reads. Mother and child libraries were prepared a month apart and sequenced in separate runs to prevent cross-contamination. For each donor, somewhere between about 450,000 and 2,100,000 distinct TCR beta clonotypes were identified. Naive TCR beta clonotypes were estimated from low-frequency clonotypes matched to each donor's FACS-determined naive share, without sorting.

Here the chain combines TRBV28 and TRBJ1-4; TRBD1 is perhaps the D gene, given 5 matching bases. This TCR was recovered from a boy aged 5-17 years in good health. Input material: blood. The sequenced DNA: TGTGCCAGCAGTTATGGGGCCGGGGGACCTGCTGCAACTAATGAAAAACTGTTTTTT. Its translation is CASSYGAGGPAATNEKLFF. With all but the CDR3 taken from the reference TRBV28 and TRBJ1-4 genes, the full variable domain is: DVKVTQSSRYLVKRTGEKVFLECVQDMDHENMFWYRQDPGLGLRLIYFSYDVKMKEKGDIPEGYSVSREKKERFSLILESASTNQTSMYLCASSYGAGGPAATNEKLFFGSGTQLSVL.